The 13 T cell receptor beta chains below all came from one sample that was sequenced in a study of blood T cell repertoires in COVID-19. Profiling relied on immunoSEQ multiplex PCR, and the TCRdb table lists in-frame clones only, not all of them. This sample has 150,000 to 200,000 clones, with over 75% found just once. The sample comprised PBMCs or T cells enriched from blood (not recorded which). The receptor set was obtained from a woman aged 50 to 60 who had recovered from COVID-19.

This chain uses TRBV6-2 or TRBV6-3 with TRBJ1-1, with D possibly matching TRBD1 (5 bases). V was pared by 0 bases and J by 4 bases, with 12 bases between. This CDR3 contains 15 residues. Germline V gene data show CDR1 as MNHEY and CDR2 as SVGEGT. This chain's CDR3 is CASSYSRQGGTEAFF. CDR3 nucleotides: TGTGCCAGCAGTTACTCCAGGCAGGGAGGCACTGAAGCTTTCTTT.

This clone was detected only once. In DNA form, the CDR3 reads TGTGCCAGCAGCCAAGTTCGGACAGTTCTACCCGGGGAGCTGTTTTTT. This gives the protein CASSQVRTVLPGELFF. This chain links TRBV3-1 (or the pseudogene TRBV3-2) with TRBJ2-2; tentatively, D is TRBD1 (6 bases). Germline CDR1 LGHDT, CDR2 YNNKEL (reference sequence). The CDR3 length is 16 residues. The germline V and J ends were trimmed by 1 base and 6 bases, with 15 bases remaining between them.

The rearrangement uses TRBV12-5 and TRBJ1-3; tentative D call: TRBD1 (5 bases). Germline CDR1 is LGHNT and CDR2 is FRNRAP. This CDR3 is 15 amino acids long. Trimming took off 4 bases at V and 0 bases at J, with 10 bases between the two ends. The CDR3: CASGSGQISGNTIYF. CDR3 in DNA: TGTGCTAGTGGTTCCGGACAAATCTCTGGAAACACCATATATTTT.

The chain couples TRBV2 to TRBJ2-2; D ambiguous. The V end was cut by 8 bases, the J end by 4 bases, with 14 bases between. The CDR3 has 14 amino acids. CDR1 and CDR2 (germline): SNHLY, FYNNEI. The CDR3 region is CASVETVITGELFF. The CDR3 DNA follows: TGTGCCAGCGTAGAAACAGTAATCACCGGGGAGCTGTTTTTT.

This sequence joins TRBV30 and TRBJ2-5; 8 nucleotides match TRBD2. J was trimmed by 6 bases and V by 7 bases; bases with no gene match: 13. The CDR3 runs 14 residues. The germline V gene encodes CDR1 GTSNPN and CDR2 SVGIG (reference sequence). CDR3 region: CASSPGGGKKTQYF. For the CDR3, the DNA is TGTGCCTCTTCTCCGGGGGGGGGCAAAAAGACCCAGTACTTC.

This chain links TRBV5-5 with TRBJ2-2; 9 bases match TRBD1. The CDR3 runs 15 residues. V lost 4 bases, J lost 10 bases, and 11 bases stayed unmatched. In germline, CDR1 is SGHKS, CDR2 YYEKEE (reference sequence). DNA for the CDR3: TGTGCCAGCAGCGTTGGGACAGGGAATGTCGCGGAGCTGTTTTTT. This sequence encodes CASSVGTGNVAELFF. The variable domain in full, completed from reference TRBV5-5 and TRBJ2-2, reads DAGVTQSPTHLIKTRGQQVTLRCSPISGHKSVSWYQQVLGQGPQFIFQYYEKEERGRGNFPDRFSARQFPNYSSELNVNALLLGDSALYLCASSVGTGNVAELFFGEGSRLTVL.

The chain joins TRBV5-4 to TRBJ2-3; 8 nucleotides align to TRBD1. The CDR3 contains 15 residues. Looked up from germline, CDR1 is SGHNT and CDR2 is YYREEE (reference sequence). Unmatched junction bases numbered 11, after V lost 4 bases and J lost 7 bases. The CDR3 DNA follows: TGTGCCAGCAGCCCCCGTAAACAGGGGGAACATACGCAGTATTTT. It encodes CASSPRKQGEHTQYF. The full variable domain, completed using reference TRBV5-4 and TRBJ2-3, is ETGVTQSPTHLIKTRGQQVTLRCSSQSGHNTVSWYQQALGQGPQFIFQYYREEENGRGNFPPRFSGLQFPNYSSELNVNALELDDSALYLCASSPRKQGEHTQYFGPGTRLTVL.

This chain connects TRBV19 to TRBJ2-2; the match to TRBD1 covers 10 bases. The CDR3 extends over 18 amino acids. Germline CDR1 is LNHDA and CDR2 is SQIVND (reference sequence). J was trimmed by 4 bases and V by 9 bases; bases with no gene match: 17. In nucleotides, the CDR3 is TGTGCCAGCCGTAGGATCCCCGGGACAGGGGCACTCACCGGGGAGCTGTTTTTT. As protein: CASRRIPGTGALTGELFF.

This clone was detected only a few times. The gene calls are TRBV6-5 and TRBJ1-6, with unresolved D. V shed 2 bases and J shed 9 bases, with 11 bases lying between them. CDR1 is MNHEY and CDR2 is SVGAGI in the germline V gene. The CDR3 contains 14 residues. CDR3 bases: TGTGCCAGCAGTTACAGCCAGGCAGGTTCACCCCTCCACTTT. Its protein is CASSYSQAGSPLHF.

The chain recombines TRBV4-1 with TRBJ2-3; 10 bases agree with TRBD2. The CDR3 length is 15 residues. The V segment lost 0 bases and the J segment 3 bases; nucleotides outside the gene matches: 0. From germline, CDR1 is MGHRA and CDR2 YSYEKL. DNA for the CDR3: TGCGCCAGCAGCCAAGAACTAGCGGGGACAGATACGCAGTATTTT. Amino acids: CASSQELAGTDTQYF.

As regards this clone: This specimen includes other DNA sequences encoding the same CDR3. The rearrangement links TRBV18 to TRBJ1-2; D might be TRBD1 (6 bases). Germline CDR1 reads KGHSH; CDR2 reads LQKENI. CDR3 length equals 13 residues. V lost 3 bases and J lost 2, with 7 bases in between. The CDR3 loop reads CASSPGQNYGYTF. The DNA for the CDR3 is TGTGCCAGCTCACCTGGACAGAACTATGGCTACACCTTC.

CDR3 loop: CASTPVSSGANVLTF. CDR3 nucleotides: TGTGCCAGCACCCCGGTATCCTCTGGGGCCAACGTCCTGACTTTC. This rearrangement joins TRBV7-2 to TRBJ2-6; no clear D gene. Per germline, CDR1 SGHTA and CDR2 FQGNSA. CDR3 length: 15 amino acids. V was trimmed by 7 bases and J by 0 bases, leaving 10 bases between them.

The gene calls are TRBV5-1 and TRBJ1-1; the D gene is possibly TRBD1 (5 bases). V was trimmed by 4 bases and J by 0 bases, leaving 10 bases between them. The V gene's germline CDR1 is SGHRS and CDR2 YFSETQ. This CDR3 region has 14 residues. CDR3 sequence: CASSPQVMNTEAFF. The CDR3 nucleotides read TGCGCCAGCAGCCCACAGGTGATGAACACTGAAGCTTTCTTT.